What follows are 15 T cell receptor beta chains derived from one specimen sequenced in a study of T cell clonotyping in hematopoietic cell transplantation (dated by TCRdb to the early 2020s). To prepare the library, the immunoSEQ multiplex PCR assay was applied. TCRdb took this table from immuneACCESS and kept in-frame rearrangements with V and J called. Such tables lack part of the clones; where checked against another copy, unresolved V genes explain under half of the gap, and the rest is unexplained. Present in this sample are several thousand clones, approximately 96% of which were seen just once. 2% to 2.5% of the sample is taken by the ten largest. Interpreted using the paper, the time point label stands for: 100 days after allo-HCT. The specimen was peripheral blood mononuclear cells, collected 100 days after allogeneic stem cell transplant. Every receptor here comes from a male patient between 55 and 70 years old who had an allogeneic stem cell transplant from a related donor, so the T cells may come from the graft donor. Some clones in this sample may be carry-over from other donors' samples.

The V and J genes are TRBV27 and TRBJ2-7, with D tentatively TRBD1 (5 bases). V gave up 6 bases and J gave up 2 bases, with 14 bases separating them. This CDR3 is 14 amino acids long. Germline V gene sequence: CDR1 MNHEY, CDR2 SMNVEV (reference sequence). The CDR3 DNA reads TGTGCCAGCAGGGTCCCGGGCAGGGCCTACGAGCAGTACTTC. Its translation is CASRVPGRAYEQYF.

The chain joins TRBV19 to TRBJ2-4, with D perhaps TRBD1 (5 bases). Trimming took 0 bases from V and 3 from J, leaving 9 bases between them. This CDR3 is 15 amino acids long. The germline gives CDR1 LNHDA, CDR2 SQIVND (reference sequence). The CDR3 loop is CASSIDRVGKNIQYF. The CDR3 bases are TGTGCCAGTAGTATAGACAGGGTAGGCAAAAACATTCAGTACTTC. The entire variable domain, with the rest obtained from reference TRBV19 and TRBJ2-4, is as follows: DGGITQSPKYLFRKEGQNVTLSCEQNLNHDAMYWYRQDPGQGLRLIYYSQIVNDFQKGDIAEGYSVSREKKESFPLTVTSAQKNPTAFYLCASSIDRVGKNIQYFGAGTRLSVL.

This chain connects TRBV4-1 to TRBJ2-7; no clear D. The CDR3 has 14 amino acids. The V gene's germline CDR1 is MGHRA and CDR2 YSYEKL. V gave up 1 base and J gave up 2 bases, with 9 bases separating them. The CDR3 reads CASSQGVQAYEQYF. The DNA of the CDR3 is TGCGCCAGCAGCCAAGGTGTGCAAGCCTACGAGCAGTACTTC.

This clone was seen a handful of times. This same CDR3 is encoded by further DNA sequences in the sample. The chain employs TRBV7-6 and TRBJ1-6; no clear D gene. CDR3 size: 12 residues. In germline, CDR1 is SGHVS, CDR2 FNYEAQ. Trimming shortened V by 2 bases and J by 7 bases, and 3 bases separated the two germline ends. CDR3 nucleotide sequence: TGTGCCAGCAGCTTAAGGAATTCACCCCTCCACTTT. Its protein product is CASSLRNSPLHF.

The chain joins TRBV5-4 to TRBJ1-1, with D possibly TRBD1 on 5 matching bases. V was trimmed by 0 bases and J by 4 bases, leaving 13 bases between them. The CDR3 covers 15 residues. Germline values: CDR1 SGHNT, CDR2 YYREEE (reference sequence). This CDR3 is CASSLGGEGSTEAFF. Here the CDR3 DNA reads TGTGCCAGCAGCTTGGGAGGGGAAGGAAGCACTGAAGCTTTCTTT.

The chain uses TRBV19 and TRBJ2-2; D remains unclear. The V end lost 3 bases, the J end lost 7 bases, and 9 bases lay between the germline ends. CDR1 is LNHDA and CDR2 is SQIVND in the germline V gene (reference sequence). The CDR3 is made up of 13 amino acids. The CDR3 bases are TGTGCCAGTAGTATGTTACAAATCGGGGAGCTGTTTTTT. The encoded protein is CASSMLQIGELFF.

This chain joins TRBV27 and TRBJ2-3, with D unresolved. Deletions cut 6 bases from V and 0 bases from J, with 13 bases between. In germline, CDR1 is MNHEY, CDR2 SMNVEV (reference sequence). The CDR3 has 15 residues. The CDR3 DNA sequence: TGTGCCAGCAGGGAGCCGCGAGCTAGCACAGATACGCAGTATTTT. As protein: CASREPRASTDTQYF.

The chain couples TRBV6-5 to TRBJ1-3, with D possibly matching TRBD1 (5 bases). Germline V gives CDR1 MNHEY, CDR2 SVGAGI. The CDR3 sequence is 15 residues long. The germline V and J ends were trimmed by 0 bases and 2 bases, with 8 bases remaining between them. CDR3 sequence reads: CASSYSGGAGNTIYF. CDR3 coding DNA: TGTGCCAGCAGTTACTCGGGAGGGGCTGGAAACACCATATATTTT.

The genes are TRBV28 and TRBJ2-7, with TRBD1 as a possible D gene (6 bases). CDR1 is MDHEN and CDR2 is SYDVKM in the germline V gene. CDR3 length: 15 amino acids. Trimming removed 7 bases from V and 0 bases from J, with 16 bases in between. For the CDR3, the DNA is TGTGCCAGCACTACGACAGGAGAACTCTCCTACGAGCAGTACTTC. Translation: CASTTTGELSYEQYF.

The chain combines TRBV9 with TRBJ1-3, with TRBD1 matching over 7 bases. Germline V gene data show CDR1 as SGDLS and CDR2 as YYNGEE. Trimming cost V 4 bases and J 4 bases; bases outside gene matches: 8. This CDR3 contains 15 residues. DNA of the CDR3: TGTGCCAGCAGCCCGGCGACAGGGCGCGGAAACACCATATATTTT. Its protein is CASSPATGRGNTIYF.

The chain combines TRBV7-9 with TRBJ2-5, with 12 bases identical to TRBD1. The end of the DNA is better explained by TRBJ2-7, so the J call may be wrong. The length of the CDR3 is 17 residues. Germline V lookup: CDR1 SEHNR, CDR2 FQNEAQ (reference sequence). The CDR3 loop is CASSLPSGTGGAYEQYF. Written as DNA, the CDR3 is TGTGCCAGCAGCTTACCATCCGGGACAGGGGGCGCATACGAGCAGTACTTC.

The V gene is TRBV2, the J gene TRBJ2-3; D possibly corresponds to TRBD1 (6 bases). The germline V gene has CDR1 SNHLY and CDR2 FYNNEI. The CDR3 runs to 14 residues. Trimming cost V 0 bases and J 7 bases, with 11 bases left between them. The CDR3 sequence: CASSEALRGNTQYF. In nucleotides, the CDR3 is TGTGCCAGCAGTGAAGCGCTTAGGGGGAATACGCAGTATTTT.

The chain is built from TRBV28 and TRBJ2-3; D is ambiguous. V was pared by 3 bases and J by 7 bases, with 8 bases between. Germline CDR1 is MDHEN and CDR2 is SYDVKM. This CDR3 is built from 12 residues. The CDR3 region is CASSLGWNTQYF. Here the CDR3 DNA reads TGTGCCAGCAGTTTGGGTTGGAATACGCAGTATTTT. Using reference TRBV28 and TRBJ2-3 for the parts outside the CDR3, the full variable domain is DVKVTQSSRYLVKRTGEKVFLECVQDMDHENMFWYRQDPGLGLRLIYFSYDVKMKEKGDIPEGYSVSREKKERFSLILESASTNQTSMYLCASSLGWNTQYFGPGTRLTVL.

The chain joins TRBV5-8 to TRBJ1-2; the D is unclear. Germline CDR1 is SGHTS and CDR2 is YDEGEE. There are 11 residues in the CDR3. Trimming removed 7 bases from V and 5 bases from J, with 9 bases in between. As DNA, the CDR3 is TGTGCCAGCTTAGGGAGGTATGGCTACACCTTC. Protein: CASLGRYGYTF.

V and J are TRBV4-3 and TRBJ1-1, with D possibly TRBD1 on 5 matching bases. The CDR3 totals 16 residues. From germline, CDR1 is LGHNA and CDR2 YSLEER. Trimming took 0 bases from V and 1 from J, leaving 12 bases between them. In DNA, the CDR3 is TGCGCCAGCAGCCAAGATCTAGGGACCCAGAACACTGAAGCTTTCTTT. Translating it yields CASSQDLGTQNTEAFF.